This T cell receptor (beta chain) was recorded in a study of cytomegalovirus exposure and HLA in healthy donors. Overall study results and limits: TCR beta sequences reportedly predicted most subjects' HLA-A and HLA-B alleles accurately.

Note on this clone: The antigen remains unidentified.

The PCR used 60 Vbeta and 13 Jbeta primers. Sequencing used immunoSEQ multiplex PCR; TCRdb keeps in-frame clones, though not all of them. The sample contains 100,000 to 150,000 clones, over 75% of which appear only once. Trimming stripped 3 bases from V and 3 bases from J, with 13 bases between. The CDR3 runs 15 residues. Germline CDR1 WNHNN, CDR2 SYGVQD (reference sequence). The specimen was PBMCs. The rearrangement uses TRBV10-1 and TRBJ2-3, with D possibly matching TRBD2 (6 bases). The TCR was taken from a woman aged 40 to 49 in good health and CMV-seropositive. DNA for the CDR3: TGCGCCAGCAGTGATTCGGGGGATTGGACAGATACGCAGTATTTT. This gives the protein CASSDSGDWTDTQYF.